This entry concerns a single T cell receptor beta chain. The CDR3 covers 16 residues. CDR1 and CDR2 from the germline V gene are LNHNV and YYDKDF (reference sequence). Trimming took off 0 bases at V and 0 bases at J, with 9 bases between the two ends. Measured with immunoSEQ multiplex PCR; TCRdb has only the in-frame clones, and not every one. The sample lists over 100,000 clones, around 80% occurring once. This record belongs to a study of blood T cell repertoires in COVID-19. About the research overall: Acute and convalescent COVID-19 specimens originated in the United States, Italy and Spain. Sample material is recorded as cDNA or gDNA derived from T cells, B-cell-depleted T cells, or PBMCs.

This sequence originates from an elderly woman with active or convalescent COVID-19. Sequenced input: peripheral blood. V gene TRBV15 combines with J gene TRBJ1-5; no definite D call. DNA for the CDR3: TGTGCCACCAGCAGAGATAAAATTCTTAGCAATCAGCCCCAGCATTTT. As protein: CATSRDKILSNQPQHF.